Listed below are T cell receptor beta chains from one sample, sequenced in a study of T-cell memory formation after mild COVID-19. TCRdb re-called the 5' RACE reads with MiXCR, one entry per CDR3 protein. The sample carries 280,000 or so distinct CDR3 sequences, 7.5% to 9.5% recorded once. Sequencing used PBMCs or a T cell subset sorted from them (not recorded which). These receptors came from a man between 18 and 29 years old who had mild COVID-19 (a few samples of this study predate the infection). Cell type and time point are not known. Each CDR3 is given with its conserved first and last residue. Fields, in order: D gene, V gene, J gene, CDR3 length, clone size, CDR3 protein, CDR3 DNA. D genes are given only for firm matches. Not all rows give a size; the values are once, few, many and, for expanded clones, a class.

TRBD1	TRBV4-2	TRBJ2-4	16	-	CASSQDSGTGRNIQYF	TGTGCCAGCAGCCAAGATTCCGGGACAGGTCGAAACATTCAGTACTTC
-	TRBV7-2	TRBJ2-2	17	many	CASSSPDGGWYTGELFF	TGTGCCAGCAGCTCCCCAGATGGGGGCTGGTACACCGGGGAGCTGTTTTTT
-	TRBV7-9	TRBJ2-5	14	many	CASSLGSGMETQYF	TGTGCCAGCAGCTTAGGCTCGGGCATGGAGACCCAGTACTTC
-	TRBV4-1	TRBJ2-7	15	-	CASSPYSGGTYEQYF	TGCGCCAGCAGCCCTTACTCCGGCGGTACCTACGAGCAGTACTTC
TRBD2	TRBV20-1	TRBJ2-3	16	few	CRLIPGLAGGPNTQYF	TGCAGACTAATTCCGGGACTAGCGGGGGGGCCGAATACGCAGTATTTT
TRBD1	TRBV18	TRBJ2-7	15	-	CASSPLGQGGNEQYF	TGTGCCAGCTCACCATTGGGACAGGGCGGGAACGAGCAGTACTTC
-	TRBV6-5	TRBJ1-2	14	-	CASSYEGRNYGYTF	TGTGCCAGCAGTTACGAGGGCAGAAACTATGGCTACACCTTC
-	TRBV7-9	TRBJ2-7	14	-	CASSLASTGKDPYF	TGTGCCAGCAGCTTAGCGTCAACAGGGAAGGATCCGTACTTC
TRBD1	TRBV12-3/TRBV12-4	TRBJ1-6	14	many	CASRPGTGDSPLHF	TGTGCCAGCAGGCCAGGGACAGGGGATTCACCCCTCCACTTT
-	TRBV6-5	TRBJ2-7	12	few	CASRTRTYEQYF	TGTGCCAGCAGGACACGAACCTACGAGCAGTACTTC
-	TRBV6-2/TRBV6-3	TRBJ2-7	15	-	CASSLKPGIQHEQYF	TGTGCCAGCAGCCTGAAGCCAGGGATACAGCACGAGCAGTACTTC
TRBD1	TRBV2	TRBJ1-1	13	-	CASSGPGGHEAFF	TGTGCCAGCAGTGGTCCAGGGGGTCATGAAGCTTTCTTT
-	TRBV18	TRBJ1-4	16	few	CASSLRIRATNEKLFF	TGTGCCAGCTCATTACGGATTCGAGCAACTAATGAAAAACTGTTTTTT
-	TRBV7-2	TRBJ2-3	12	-	CASSWGGGTQYF	TGTGCCAGCAGCTGGGGTGGCGGAACGCAGTATTTT
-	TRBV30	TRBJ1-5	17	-	CAWSVRGVRSLDQPQHF	TGTGCCTGGAGTGTACGGGGAGTCAGGAGCCTGGATCAGCCCCAGCATTTT
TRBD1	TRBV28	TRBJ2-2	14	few	CAIPGQGNTGELFF	TGTGCCATACCGGGACAGGGGAACACCGGGGAGCTGTTTTTT
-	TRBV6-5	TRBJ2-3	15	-	CASSYSGQTTDTQYF	TGTGCCAGCAGTTACTCCGGACAGACCACAGATACGCAGTATTTT
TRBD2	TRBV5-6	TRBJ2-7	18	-	CASSGIRDYHPGGYEQYF	TGTGCCAGCAGCGGCATCCGGGACTACCACCCGGGTGGCTACGAGCAGTACTTC
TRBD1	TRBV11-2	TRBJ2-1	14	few	CASSKGQGINEQFF	TGTGCCAGCAGCAAGGGACAGGGCATCAATGAGCAGTTCTTC
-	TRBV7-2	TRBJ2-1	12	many	CASSRRAGEQFF	TGTGCCAGCAGCCGCAGGGCCGGTGAGCAGTTCTTC
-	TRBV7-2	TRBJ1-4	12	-	CASGQFHEKLFF	TGTGCCAGCGGACAGTTCCATGAAAAACTGTTTTTT
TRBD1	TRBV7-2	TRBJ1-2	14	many	CASIEQGGFYGYTF	TGTGCCAGCATCGAACAGGGGGGGTTCTATGGCTACACCTTC
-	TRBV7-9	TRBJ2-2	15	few	CASSRGGLTTGELFF	TGTGCCAGCAGCCGAGGCGGACTAACCACCGGGGAGCTGTTTTTT
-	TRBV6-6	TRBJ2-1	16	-	CASRQLWSTSVPEQFF	TGTGCCAGCAGGCAACTCTGGTCGACTAGTGTTCCTGAGCAGTTCTTC
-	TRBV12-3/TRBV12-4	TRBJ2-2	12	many	CASSEGTGELFF	TGTGCCAGCAGTGAGGGGACCGGGGAGCTGTTTTTT
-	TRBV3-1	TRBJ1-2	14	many	CASSYRDLRHGYTF	TGTGCCAGCAGCTACCGGGACCTCCGGCATGGCTACACCTTC
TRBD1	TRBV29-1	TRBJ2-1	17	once	CSLGVQGAGSSYNEQFF	TGCAGCCTTGGGGTACAGGGGGCAGGGAGCTCCTACAATGAGCAGTTCTTC
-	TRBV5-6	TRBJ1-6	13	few	CASSLVANSPLHF	TGTGCCAGCAGCTTGGTTGCCAATTCACCCCTCCACTTT
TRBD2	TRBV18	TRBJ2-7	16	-	CASSSLTGTILREQYF	TGTGCCAGCTCATCACTTACCGGGACTATTTTAAGGGAGCAGTACTTC
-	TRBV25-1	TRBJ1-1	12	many	CASSITNTEAFF	TGTGCCAGCAGCATAACGAACACTGAAGCTTTCTTT
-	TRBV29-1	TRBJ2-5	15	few	CSVEDPQGPEETQYF	TGCAGCGTTGAAGACCCCCAGGGCCCCGAAGAGACCCAGTACTTC
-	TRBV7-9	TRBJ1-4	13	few	CASSYGNGEKLFF	TGTGCCAGCAGCTATGGCAATGGGGAAAAACTGTTTTTT
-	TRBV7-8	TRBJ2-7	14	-	CASQGLAGTYEQYF	TGTGCCAGCCAGGGTTTGGCAGGGACGTACGAGCAGTACTTC
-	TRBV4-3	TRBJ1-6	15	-	CASSQDEGNNSPLHF	TGCGCCAGCAGCCAAGATGAGGGGAATAATTCACCCCTCCACTTT
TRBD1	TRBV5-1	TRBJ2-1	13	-	CASRTGTGNEQFF	TGCGCCAGCCGGACCGGGACAGGGAATGAGCAGTTCTTC
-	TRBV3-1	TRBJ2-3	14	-	CASSPLLGADTQYF	TGTGCCAGCAGCCCACTACTAGGTGCAGATACGCAGTATTTT
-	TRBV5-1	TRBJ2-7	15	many	CASSSAATGSVGQYF	TGCGCCAGCAGCTCGGCGGCCACAGGGTCCGTGGGGCAGTACTTC
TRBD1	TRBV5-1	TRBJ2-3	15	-	CASSVGTGGPNTQYF	TGCGCCAGCAGCGTCGGGACAGGAGGACCCAATACGCAGTATTTT
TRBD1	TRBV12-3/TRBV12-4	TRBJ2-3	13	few	CASSTGDTDTQYF	TGTGCCAGCAGCACAGGGGATACAGATACGCAGTATTTT
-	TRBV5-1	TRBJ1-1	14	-	CASSLMGRNTEAFF	TGCGCCAGCAGCTTAATGGGGAGAAACACTGAAGCTTTCTTT
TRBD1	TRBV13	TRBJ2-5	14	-	CASSSTGGRETQYF	TGTGCCAGCAGCTCGACAGGGGGTCGGGAGACCCAGTACTTC
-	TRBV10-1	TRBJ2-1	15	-	CASSTGTASYNEQFF	TGCGCCAGCAGTACCGGGACGGCTTCCTACAATGAGCAGTTCTTC
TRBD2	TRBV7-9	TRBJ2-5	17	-	CASSFGTSGGVPETQYF	TGTGCCAGCAGCTTTGGGACTAGCGGGGGGGTCCCCGAGACCCAGTACTTC
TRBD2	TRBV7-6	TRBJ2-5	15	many	CASSRLAGGGETQYF	TGTGCCAGCAGCCGACTAGCGGGGGGAGGTGAGACCCAGTACTTC
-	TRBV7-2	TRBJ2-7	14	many	CASSARSATYEQYF	TGTGCCAGCAGCGCGCGATCCGCAACCTACGAGCAGTACTTC
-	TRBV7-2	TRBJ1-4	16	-	CASSPRPYATNEKLFF	TGTGCCAGCAGCCCCCGGCCGTACGCAACTAATGAAAAACTGTTTTTT
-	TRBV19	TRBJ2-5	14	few	CASSIARDEETQYF	TGTGCCAGTAGTATCGCCAGGGATGAAGAGACCCAGTACTTC
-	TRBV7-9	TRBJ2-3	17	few	CASSSSRTGRGTDTQYF	TGTGCCAGCAGCTCAAGCAGAACAGGGCGCGGCACAGATACGCAGTATTTT
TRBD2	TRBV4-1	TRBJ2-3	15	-	CASSTTSGSTDTQYF	TGCGCCAGCAGCACCACTAGCGGGAGCACAGATACGCAGTATTTT
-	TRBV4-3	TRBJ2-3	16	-	CASSQDVEAGTDTQYF	TGCGCCAGCAGCCAAGACGTCGAGGCAGGGACAGATACGCAGTATTTT
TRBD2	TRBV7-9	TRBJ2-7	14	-	CASSSSGEAYEQYF	TGTGCCAGCAGCTCTAGCGGGGAAGCCTACGAGCAGTACTTC
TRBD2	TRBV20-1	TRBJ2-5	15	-	CSARVVSGGKETQYF	TGCAGTGCTAGAGTGGTTAGCGGGGGGAAAGAGACCCAGTACTTC
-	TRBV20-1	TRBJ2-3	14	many	CSARGVRATDTQYF	TGCAGTGCTAGAGGTGTAAGGGCCACAGATACGCAGTATTTT
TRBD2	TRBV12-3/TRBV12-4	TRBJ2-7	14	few	CASSGTSGGYEQYF	TGTGCCAGCAGTGGGACTAGCGGGGGGTACGAGCAGTACTTC
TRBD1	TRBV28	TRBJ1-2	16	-	CASSWASGTGFEGYTF	TGTGCCAGCAGTTGGGCCTCCGGGACAGGATTTGAAGGCTACACCTTC
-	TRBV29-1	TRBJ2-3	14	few	CSVEDPRASDTQYF	TGCAGCGTTGAAGATCCCCGCGCGTCAGATACGCAGTATTTT
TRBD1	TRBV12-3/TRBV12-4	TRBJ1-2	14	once	CASTLQGRDYGYTF	TGTGCCAGCACCCTACAGGGGAGGGACTATGGCTACACCTTC